The 2 T cell receptor beta chains reported below all come from one sample, sequenced in a study of blood T cell repertoires in COVID-19. Sequencing used immunoSEQ multiplex PCR; TCRdb keeps in-frame clones, though not all of them. The table lists roughly 77,000 clones, about 87% of them singletons. Specimen: peripheral blood. These receptors were taken from a woman over 75 with active COVID-19.

CDR3 loop: CASSQDRNSYNSPLHF. Written as DNA, the CDR3 is TGTGCCAGCAGCCAAGACAGGAACTCCTATAATTCACCCCTCCACTTT. The chain recombines TRBV3-1 (or the pseudogene TRBV3-2) with TRBJ1-6; D remains ambiguous. With 0 bases removed from V and 0 bases from J, the gap between germline ends came to 6 bases. CDR1 is LGHDT, CDR2 YNNKEL, per germline (reference sequence). The CDR3 sequence is 16 residues long.

The chain recombines TRBV12-1 with TRBJ1-1. TRBV12-1 represents a pseudogene. CDR3 size: 18 residues. DNA for the CDR3: TGTGCCAGCAGCCGGGGAGGGCAGGGTATAGGGGAAGTAGCTGAAGCTTTCTTT. Translating gives CASSRGGQGIGEVAEAFF.